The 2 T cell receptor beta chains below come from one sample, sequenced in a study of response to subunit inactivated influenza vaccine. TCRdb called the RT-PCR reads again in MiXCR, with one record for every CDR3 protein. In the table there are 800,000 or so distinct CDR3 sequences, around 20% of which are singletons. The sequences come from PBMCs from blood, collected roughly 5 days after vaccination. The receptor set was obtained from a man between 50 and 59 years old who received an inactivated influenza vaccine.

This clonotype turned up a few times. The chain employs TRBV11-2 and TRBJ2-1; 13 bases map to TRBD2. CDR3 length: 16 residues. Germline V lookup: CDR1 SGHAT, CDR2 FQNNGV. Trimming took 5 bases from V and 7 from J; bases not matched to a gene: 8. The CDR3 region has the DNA TGTGCCAGCAGCATGCGACTAGCGGGGGGCGTTAATGAGCAGTTCTTC. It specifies CASSMRLAGGVNEQFF.

CDR3 sequence: CASSGLQGSGEQYF. The DNA for the CDR3 is TGCGCCAGCAGCGGCTTACAGGGGTCTGGCGAGCAGTACTTC. The gene calls are TRBV5-1 and TRBJ2-7, with 7 bases that match TRBD1. CDR1 is SGHRS and CDR2 is YFSETQ in the germline V gene. J gave up 6 bases and V 4 bases, and 10 bases lay outside the gene matches. CDR3 length equals 14 residues. The full variable domain, completed using reference TRBV5-1 and TRBJ2-7, is KAGVTQTPRYLIKTRGQQVTLSCSPISGHRSVSWYQQTPGQGLQFLFEYFSETQRNKGNFPGRFSGRQFSNSRSEMNVSTLELGDSALYLCASSGLQGSGEQYFGPGTRLTVT.